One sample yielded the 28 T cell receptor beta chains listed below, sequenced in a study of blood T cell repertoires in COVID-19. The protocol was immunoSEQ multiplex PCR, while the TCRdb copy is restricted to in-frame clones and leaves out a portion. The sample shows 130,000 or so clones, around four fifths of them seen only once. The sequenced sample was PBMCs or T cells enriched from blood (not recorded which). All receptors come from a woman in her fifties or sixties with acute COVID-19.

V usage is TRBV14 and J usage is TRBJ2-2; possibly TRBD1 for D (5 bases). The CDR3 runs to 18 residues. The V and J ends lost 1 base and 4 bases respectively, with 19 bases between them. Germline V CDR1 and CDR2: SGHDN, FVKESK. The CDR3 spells CASSQVNQARRGTGELFF. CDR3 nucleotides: TGTGCCAGCAGCCAAGTAAATCAGGCTAGAAGGGGCACCGGGGAGCTGTTTTTT.

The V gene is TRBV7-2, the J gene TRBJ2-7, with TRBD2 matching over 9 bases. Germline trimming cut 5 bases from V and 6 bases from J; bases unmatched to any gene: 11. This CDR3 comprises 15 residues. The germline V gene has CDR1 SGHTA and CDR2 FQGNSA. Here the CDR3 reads CASSMIAGEALEQYF. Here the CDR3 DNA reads TGTGCCAGCAGCATGATAGCGGGAGAAGCCCTCGAGCAGTACTTC.

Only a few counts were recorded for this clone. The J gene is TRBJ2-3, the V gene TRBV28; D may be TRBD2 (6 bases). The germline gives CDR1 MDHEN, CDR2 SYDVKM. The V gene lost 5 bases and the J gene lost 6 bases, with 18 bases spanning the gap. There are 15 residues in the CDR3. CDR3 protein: CASSVHSSGTDTQYF. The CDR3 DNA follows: TGTGCCAGCAGTGTCCACTCCTCAGGGACTGATACGCAGTATTTT.

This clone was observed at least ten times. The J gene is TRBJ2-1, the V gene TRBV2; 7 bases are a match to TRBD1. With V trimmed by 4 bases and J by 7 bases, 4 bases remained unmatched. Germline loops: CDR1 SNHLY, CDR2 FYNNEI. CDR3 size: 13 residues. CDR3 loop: CASSAEQGNEQFF. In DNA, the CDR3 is TGTGCCAGCAGTGCAGAACAGGGGAATGAGCAGTTCTTC.

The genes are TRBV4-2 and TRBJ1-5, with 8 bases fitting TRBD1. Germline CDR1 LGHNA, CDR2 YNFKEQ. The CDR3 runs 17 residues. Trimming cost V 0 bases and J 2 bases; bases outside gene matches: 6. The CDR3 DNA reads TGTGCCAGCAGCCAAGATCTGGAGACAGGGGGCAATCAGCCCCAGCATTTT. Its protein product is CASSQDLETGGNQPQHF.

The CDR3 nucleotides are TGTGCCAGCAGCCCTCAGGGGGAGGAGTCTAACTATGGCTACACCTTC. It translates to CASSPQGEESNYGYTF. This chain joins TRBV7-9 and TRBJ1-2; 7 positions match TRBD1. The CDR3 totals 16 residues. The trim removed 5 bases at V and 0 bases at J, leaving 9 bases unmatched. CDR1 SEHNR and CDR2 FQNEAQ come from the germline V gene (reference sequence).

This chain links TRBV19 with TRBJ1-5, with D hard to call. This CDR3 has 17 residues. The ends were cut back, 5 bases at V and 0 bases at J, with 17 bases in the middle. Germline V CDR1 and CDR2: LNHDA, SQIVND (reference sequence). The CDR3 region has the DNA TGTGCCAGTAGTCCCCGACACGAACCGAATAGCAATCAGCCCCAGCATTTT. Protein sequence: CASSPRHEPNSNQPQHF. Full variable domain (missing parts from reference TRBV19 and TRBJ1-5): DGGITQSPKYLFRKEGQNVTLSCEQNLNHDAMYWYRQDPGQGLRLIYYSQIVNDFQKGDIAEGYSVSREKKESFPLTVTSAQKNPTAFYLCASSPRHEPNSNQPQHFGDGTRLSIL.

CDR3 sequence: CASSVGQGARNTEAFF. CDR3 sequence (DNA): TGCGCCAGCAGTGTGGGACAGGGGGCGCGGAACACTGAAGCTTTCTTT. The V and J genes are TRBV10-1 and TRBJ1-1; 12 bases align to TRBD1. This CDR3 is built from 16 residues. Trimming took 4 bases from V and 1 from J; bases not matched to a gene: 4. Germline V gene sequence: CDR1 WNHNN, CDR2 SYGVQD (reference sequence).

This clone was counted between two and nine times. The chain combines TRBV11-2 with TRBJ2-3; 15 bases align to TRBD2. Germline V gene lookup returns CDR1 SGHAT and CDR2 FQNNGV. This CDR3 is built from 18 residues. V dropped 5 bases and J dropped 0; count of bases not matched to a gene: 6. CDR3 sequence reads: CASSGLAGGSLSTDTQYF. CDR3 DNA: TGTGCCAGCAGCGGACTAGCGGGAGGGAGCTTAAGCACAGATACGCAGTATTTT.

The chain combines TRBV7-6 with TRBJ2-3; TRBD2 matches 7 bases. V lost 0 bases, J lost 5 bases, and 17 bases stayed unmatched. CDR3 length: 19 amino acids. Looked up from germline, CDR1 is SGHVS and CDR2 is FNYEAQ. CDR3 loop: CASSLALWGTGGSGDTQYF. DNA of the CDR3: TGTGCCAGCAGCTTAGCTCTGTGGGGCACCGGGGGGTCGGGAGATACGCAGTATTTT.

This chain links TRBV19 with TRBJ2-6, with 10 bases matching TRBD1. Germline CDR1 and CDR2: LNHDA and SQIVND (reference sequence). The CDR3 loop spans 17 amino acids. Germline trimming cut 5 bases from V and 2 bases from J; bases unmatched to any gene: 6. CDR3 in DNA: TGTGCCAGTAGTTCGGGACAGGGGAACCCTGGGGCCAACGTCCTGACTTTC. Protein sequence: CASSSGQGNPGANVLTF.

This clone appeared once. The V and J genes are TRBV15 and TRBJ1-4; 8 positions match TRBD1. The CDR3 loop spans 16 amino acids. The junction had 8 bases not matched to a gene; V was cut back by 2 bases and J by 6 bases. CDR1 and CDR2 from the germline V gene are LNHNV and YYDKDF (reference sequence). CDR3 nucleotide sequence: TGTGCCACCAGCAGACGCGACAGGGGAGGGGATGAAAAACTGTTTTTT. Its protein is CATSRRDRGGDEKLFF.

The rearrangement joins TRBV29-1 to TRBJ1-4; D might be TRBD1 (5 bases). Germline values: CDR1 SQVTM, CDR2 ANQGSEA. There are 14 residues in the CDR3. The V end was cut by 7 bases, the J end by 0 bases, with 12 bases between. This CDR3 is CSAGVQATNEKLFF. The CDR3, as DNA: TGCAGCGCTGGCGTACAGGCAACTAATGAAAAACTGTTTTTT.

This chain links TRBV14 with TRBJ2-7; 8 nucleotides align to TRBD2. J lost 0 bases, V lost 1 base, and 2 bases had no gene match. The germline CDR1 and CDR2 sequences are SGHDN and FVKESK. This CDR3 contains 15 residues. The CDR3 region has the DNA TGTGCCAGCAGCCAAGTGGCGGGAGGCTCCTACGAGCAGTACTTC. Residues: CASSQVAGGSYEQYF.

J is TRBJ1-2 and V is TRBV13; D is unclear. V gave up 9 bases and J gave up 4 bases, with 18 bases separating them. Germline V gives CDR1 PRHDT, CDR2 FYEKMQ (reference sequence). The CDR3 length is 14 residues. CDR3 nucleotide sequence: TGTGCCAGTCTTAAGGCGGCCCTCTCCTATGGCTACACCTTC. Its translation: CASLKAALSYGYTF.

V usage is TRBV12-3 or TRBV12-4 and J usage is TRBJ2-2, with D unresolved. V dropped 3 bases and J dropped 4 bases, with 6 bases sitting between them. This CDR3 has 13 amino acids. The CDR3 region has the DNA TGTGCCAGCAGTTTTATCGTCACCGGGGAGCTGTTTTTT. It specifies CASSFIVTGELFF.

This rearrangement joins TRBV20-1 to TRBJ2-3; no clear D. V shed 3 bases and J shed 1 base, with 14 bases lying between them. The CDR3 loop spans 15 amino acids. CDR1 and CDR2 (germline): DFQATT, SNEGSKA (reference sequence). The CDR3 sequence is CSASIDSKGTDTQYF. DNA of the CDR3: TGCAGTGCTAGTATTGACTCGAAAGGCACAGATACGCAGTATTTT.

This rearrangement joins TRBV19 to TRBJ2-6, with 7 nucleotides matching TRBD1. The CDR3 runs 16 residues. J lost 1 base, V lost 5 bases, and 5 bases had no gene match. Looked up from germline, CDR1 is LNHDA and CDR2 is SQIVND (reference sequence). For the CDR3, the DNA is TGTGCCAGTAGTGCACTACAGGGGTCTGGGGCCAACGTCCTGACTTTC. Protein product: CASSALQGSGANVLTF.

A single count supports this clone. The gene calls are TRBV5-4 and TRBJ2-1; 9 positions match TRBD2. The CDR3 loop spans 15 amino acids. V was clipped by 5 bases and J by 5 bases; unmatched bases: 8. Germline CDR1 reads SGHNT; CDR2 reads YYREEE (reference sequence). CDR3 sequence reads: CASRPGSGGNNEQFF. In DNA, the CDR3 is TGTGCCAGCAGACCGGGTAGCGGGGGAAACAATGAGCAGTTCTTC.

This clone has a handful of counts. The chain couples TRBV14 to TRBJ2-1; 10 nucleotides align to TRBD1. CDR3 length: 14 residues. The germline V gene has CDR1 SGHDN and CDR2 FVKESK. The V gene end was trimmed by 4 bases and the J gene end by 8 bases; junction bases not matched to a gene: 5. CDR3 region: CASSLGQGVDEQFF. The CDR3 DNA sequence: TGTGCCAGCAGCCTAGGACAGGGGGTCGATGAGCAGTTCTTC.

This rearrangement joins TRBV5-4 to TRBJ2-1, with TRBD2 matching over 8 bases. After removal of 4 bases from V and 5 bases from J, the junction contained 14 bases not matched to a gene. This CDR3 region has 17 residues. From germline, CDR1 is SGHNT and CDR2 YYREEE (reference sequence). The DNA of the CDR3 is TGTGCCAGCAGCCAACCAAGGACTAGCACCAGCAACAATGAGCAGTTCTTC. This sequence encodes CASSQPRTSTSNNEQFF.

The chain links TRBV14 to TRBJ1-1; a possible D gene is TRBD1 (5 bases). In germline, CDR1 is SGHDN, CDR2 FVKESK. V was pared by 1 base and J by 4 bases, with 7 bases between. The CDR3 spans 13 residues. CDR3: CASSQVGATEAFF. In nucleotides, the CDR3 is TGTGCCAGCAGCCAAGTAGGGGCCACTGAAGCTTTCTTT.

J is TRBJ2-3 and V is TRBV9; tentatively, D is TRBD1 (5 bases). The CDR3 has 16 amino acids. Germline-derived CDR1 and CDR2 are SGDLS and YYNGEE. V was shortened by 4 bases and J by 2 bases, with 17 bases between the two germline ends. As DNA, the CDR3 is TGTGCCAGCAGCCCACACAGGACACCCCCCACAGATACGCAGTATTTT. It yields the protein CASSPHRTPPTDTQYF.

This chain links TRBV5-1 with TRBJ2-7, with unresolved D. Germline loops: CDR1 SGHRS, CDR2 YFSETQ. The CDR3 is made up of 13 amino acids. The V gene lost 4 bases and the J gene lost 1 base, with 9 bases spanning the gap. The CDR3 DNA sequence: TGCGCCAGCAGCCCTACCTCTTCCTACGAGCAGTACTTC. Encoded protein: CASSPTSSYEQYF.

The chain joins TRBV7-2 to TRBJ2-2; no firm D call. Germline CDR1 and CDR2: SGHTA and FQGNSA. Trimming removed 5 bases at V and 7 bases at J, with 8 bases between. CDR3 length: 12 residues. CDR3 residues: CASSPLLGELFF. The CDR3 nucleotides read TGTGCCAGCAGCCCACTTCTCGGGGAGCTGTTTTTT.

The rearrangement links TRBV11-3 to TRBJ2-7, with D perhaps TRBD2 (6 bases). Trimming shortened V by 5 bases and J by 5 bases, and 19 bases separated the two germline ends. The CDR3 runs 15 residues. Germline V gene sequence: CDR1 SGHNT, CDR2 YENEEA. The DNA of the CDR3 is TGTGCCAGCAGCCCGAGTTTCAGGGAGGTCCACGAGCAGTACTTC. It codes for CASSPSFREVHEQYF. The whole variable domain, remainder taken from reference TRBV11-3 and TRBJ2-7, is EAGVVQSPRYKIIEKKQPVAFWCNPISGHNTLYWYLQNLGQGPELLIRYENEEAVDDSQLPKDRFSAERLKGVDSTLKIQPAELGDSAVYLCASSPSFREVHEQYFGPGTRLTVT.

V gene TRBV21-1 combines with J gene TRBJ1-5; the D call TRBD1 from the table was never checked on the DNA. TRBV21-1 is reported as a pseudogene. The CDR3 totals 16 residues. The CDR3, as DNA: TGTGCCAGCAACAACTGGGGTGGGGGCTTCAATCAGCCCCAGCATTTT. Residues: CASNNWGGGFNQPQHF.

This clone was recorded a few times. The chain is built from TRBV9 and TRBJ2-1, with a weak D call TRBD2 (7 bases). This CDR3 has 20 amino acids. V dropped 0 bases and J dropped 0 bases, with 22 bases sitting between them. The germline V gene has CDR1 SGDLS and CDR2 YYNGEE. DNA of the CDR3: TGTGCCAGCAGCGTAGGAGGGGGGGTTCAGGCCCGCAGCTCCTACAATGAGCAGTTCTTC. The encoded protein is CASSVGGGVQARSSYNEQFF.